This T cell receptor (beta chain) originates from a study of vaccination and CD4 T cells after COVID-19 (dated by TCRdb to between 2021 and 2024). Regarding the study in general: Every convalescent patient had a positive nasal swab PCR test for SARS-CoV-2, with mild disease in roughly ten patients and severe disease in one. The convalescent cohort included six males and four females, with two Hispanic individuals, seven Caucasians, two Asians and one multiracial person. Participants got two doses of the Pfizer-BioNTech BNT162b2 vaccine (n=8) or two doses of the Moderna mRNA-1273 vaccine (n=2). Post-COVID blood samples were collected from convalescent patients a median of approximately 93 days after diagnosis, with a range of roughly 30 to 161 days. Post-vaccine blood samples were obtained a median of about 70 days after the second vaccine dose, with a range of about 12 to 241 days. Culture stimuli were overlapping spike peptide pools from SARS-CoV-2 and from the common cold coronaviruses HCoV-NL63, HCoV-OC43 and HCoV-229E. Control cultures used a CEFX viral epitope pool as positive control, an HIV-1 Nef peptide pool as negative control, or no peptide. In 10 COVID-19 convalescent patients and 4 infection-naive healthy vaccine recipients, researchers compared the spike-specific CD4+ TCR repertoire from before mRNA vaccination with the repertoire from after. The study at large found these results: The number of convalescent patients in the study was relatively small, and the study did not examine early timepoints following natural infection. Of the vaccine-specific clones in convalescent patients, 304 of 307, or nearly all, reacted only to SARS-CoV-2 spike and did not cross-react with common cold coronaviruses. The median count of SARS-CoV-2-reactive clonotypes went up from 20 to 25 after infection to 38 after vaccination, although the change was not significant. In convalescent patients, a median approximately 90% of post-vaccine SARS-CoV-2-reactive clones were detected only after vaccination, suggesting vaccine-specific priming.

Explained via the paper, the treatment or condition label denotes: roughly nine-day PBMC culture with coronavirus spike peptide pools or control peptides (ViraFEST assay). To expand antigen-specific T cells with peptide pools and then pick out the expanded clonotypes through TCR sequencing, the study relied on the ViraFEST assay. The convalescent patients' positive SARS-CoV-2 PCR tests were from March to December 2020, which was before the Alpha, Beta and Delta variants emerged in the United States. PBMCs were cultured at two million per well in IMDM supplemented with around 5.5% human AB serum and about 9.6 IU/ml IL-2, with roughly 9.5 ug/ml peptide pools added. Half of the culture medium was replaced with fresh IL-2-containing medium on days 3 and 7. After nine to eleven days of culture, CD4+ T cells were isolated by negative selection with the EasySep CD4+ T cell isolation kit. Ficoll-Paque Plus gradient centrifugation was used to isolate PBMCs from whole blood, and the isolated PBMCs were then either used fresh or cryopreserved at -140C. In general, triplicate wells were set up for every culture condition.

The method behind the library was PCR. TCR sequencing of DNA from cultured CD4+ T cells used the Oncomine TCR Beta short-read assay at the Johns Hopkins FTIC core. Genomic DNA was extracted from the cultured CD4+ T cells with the QIAamp micro DNA kit. Oncomine TCR Beta libraries from cultured CD4+ T cells were pooled with unique dual indexes and sequenced on an Illumina iSeq 100. The original pipeline was this. Non-productive sequences were removed, and CDR3s not starting with C, not ending with F or W, or shorter than 7 amino acids were discarded. Antigen-specific clonotypes were identified with the MANAFEST web application by comparing peptide-stimulated wells with reference and other culture wells. To be called positive, a clone needed an FDR below 0.05, an odds ratio above 5, and a productive frequency above 0.1% in at least two of three replicate wells. Cross-reactive clonotypes were defined as significantly expanded in both SARS-CoV-2 spike wells and at least one common cold coronavirus spike condition. Levenshtein distances (stringdist) and unrooted phylogenetic trees (ape) in R version 3.6.1 were used to assess CDR3 homology. TCRdb trimmed the raw reads at Q25, called clones with MiXCR and kept productive beta chains. Identical CDR3 proteins give one entry, which carries the most common genes and DNA. The V and J calls were determined by TCRdb, not by the authors. For this sample there are some 12,000 distinct CDR3 sequences; roughly three fifths appear just once. Of the sample, 8.7% is held by the ten largest clones.

This clonotype has just a few counts. Its antigen is unknown. No much larger clone exists at a distance of one base, and base qualities are not known. The CDR3, from cysteine to phenylalanine, totals 13 residues. The entry retains the CDR3 DNA only, 39 bases that are in frame from base 1. The CDR1 and CDR2 encoded by the germline V gene are MDHEN and SYDVKM. At the junction V is shortened by 5 bases and J by 8 bases, with 15 bases in between. The receptor was isolated from a human donor who had recovered from COVID-19. Here the chain combines TRBV28 and TRBJ1-2; TRBD1 could be the D gene, as 5 bases match. The material sequenced was CD4+ T cells from blood, cultured in vitro, taken before SARS-CoV-2 vaccination. The sequenced DNA: TGTGCCAGCAGTCGTTTGGGGACGGGCGGCTACACCTTC. It specifies CASSRLGTGGYTF.